Given below is one T cell receptor (beta chain) in context. V lost 2 bases and J lost 8; bases outside the gene matches: 2. Germline assignment: CDR1 LGHDT and CDR2 YNNKEL (reference sequence). The CDR3 has 13 residues. Enrollment of patients from Seattle took place during active infection, with longitudinal follow-up. The data stem from a study of blood T cell repertoires in COVID-19. Study-wide context: The United States, Italy and Spain supplied acute and convalescent COVID-19 samples.

Original processing methods: Amplified reference gene primers provided the basis for estimating nucleated cell counts. Profiled with immunoSEQ multiplex PCR; TCRdb holds only in-frame clones, not every one. V, J and clone size derive from that table, while D and trimming were established from the DNA sequence. This sample has 300,000 to 450,000 clones, with roughly 90% found just once. The chain is built from TRBV3-1 (or the pseudogene TRBV3-2) and TRBJ2-3, with TRBD2 identical over 9 bases. This sequence originates from a woman aged 25 to 39 with COVID-19, enrolled during active disease. The specimen sequenced was peripheral blood. The CDR3 sequence is CASSQTRGGTQYF. The CDR3 DNA sequence: TGTGCCAGCAGCCAAACGCGGGGGGGTACGCAGTATTTT.